These T cell receptor beta chains were read from a single sample in a study of CXCR3-negative and CXCR3-positive naive CD8 T cells. TCRdb reprocessed the 5' RACE reads and keeps a single row for each CDR3 protein, giving no DNA. The sample table sets out some 150,000 distinct CDR3 sequences. What was sequenced was naive CXCR3+ CD8+ T cells from blood. The receptors come from a human donor in good health. Some clones in this sample may be carry-over from other donors' samples. Each CDR3 is given with its conserved first and last residue.

J gene: TRBJ2-3; V gene: TRBV2; CDR3 protein: CAGLAGGTDTDTQYF
J gene: TRBJ2-7; V gene: TRBV7-6; CDR3 protein: CASSFPGDEQYF
J gene: TRBJ2-7; V gene: TRBV4-1; CDR3 protein: CASSQASRGREQYF
J gene: TRBJ2-3; V gene: TRBV12-3/TRBV12-4; CDR3 protein: CASRPSGTAGDTQYF
J gene: TRBJ2-2; V gene: TRBV7-6; CDR3 protein: CASSSGATGELFF
J gene: TRBJ2-4; V gene: TRBV30; CDR3 protein: CAWMSIGNIQYF
J gene: TRBJ2-1; V gene: TRBV7-3; CDR3 protein: CASNVGQYYNEQFF
J gene: TRBJ1-5; V gene: TRBV27; CDR3 protein: CASSLRSGFQPQHF
J gene: TRBJ2-7; V gene: TRBV7-9; CDR3 protein: CASFRTDREHEQYF
J gene: TRBJ2-7; V gene: TRBV27; CDR3 protein: CASSYGGPYEQYF
J gene: TRBJ2-3; V gene: TRBV29-1; CDR3 protein: CSVEDRTSTDTQYF
J gene: TRBJ2-1; V gene: TRBV7-9; CDR3 protein: CASSFSGMDNEQFF
J gene: TRBJ2-7; V gene: TRBV6-6; CDR3 protein: CASSGTGTVYEQYF
J gene: TRBJ2-1; V gene: TRBV9; CDR3 protein: CASSRTYNEQFF
J gene: TRBJ2-7; V gene: TRBV29-1; CDR3 protein: CSVDGGGTWPYEQYF